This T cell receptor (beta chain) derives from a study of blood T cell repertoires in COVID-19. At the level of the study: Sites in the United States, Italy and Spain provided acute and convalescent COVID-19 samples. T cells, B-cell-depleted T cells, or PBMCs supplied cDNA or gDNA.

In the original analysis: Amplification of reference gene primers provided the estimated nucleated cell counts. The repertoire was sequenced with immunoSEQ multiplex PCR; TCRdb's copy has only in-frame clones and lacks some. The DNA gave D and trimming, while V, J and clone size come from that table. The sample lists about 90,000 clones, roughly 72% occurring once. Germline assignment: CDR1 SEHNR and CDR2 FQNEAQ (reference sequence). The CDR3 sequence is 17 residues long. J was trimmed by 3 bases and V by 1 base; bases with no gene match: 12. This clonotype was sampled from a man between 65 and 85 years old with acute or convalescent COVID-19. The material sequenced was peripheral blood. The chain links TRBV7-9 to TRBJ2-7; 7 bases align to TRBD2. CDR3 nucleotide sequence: TGTGCCAGCAGCTTAGACCGCCCGGGGGGAGGCAACTACGAGCAGTACTTC. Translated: CASSLDRPGGGNYEQYF.